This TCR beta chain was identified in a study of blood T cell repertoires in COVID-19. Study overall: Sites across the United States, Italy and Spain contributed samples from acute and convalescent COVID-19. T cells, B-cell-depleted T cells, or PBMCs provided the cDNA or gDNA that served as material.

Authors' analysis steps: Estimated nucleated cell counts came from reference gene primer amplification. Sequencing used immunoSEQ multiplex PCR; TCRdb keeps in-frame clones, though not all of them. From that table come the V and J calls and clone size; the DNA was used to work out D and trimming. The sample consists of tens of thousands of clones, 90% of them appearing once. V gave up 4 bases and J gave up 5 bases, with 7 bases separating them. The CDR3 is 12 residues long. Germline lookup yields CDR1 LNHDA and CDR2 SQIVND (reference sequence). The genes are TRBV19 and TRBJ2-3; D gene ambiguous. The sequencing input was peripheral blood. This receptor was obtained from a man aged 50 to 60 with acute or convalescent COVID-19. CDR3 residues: CASSSGGDTQYF. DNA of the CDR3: TGTGCCAGTAGTAGTGGCGGAGATACGCAGTATTTT.